This T cell receptor beta chain was captured in a study of cytomegalovirus exposure and HLA in healthy donors (TCRdb year 2017). Background for the entire study: In an earlier analysis of roughly 500 of the donors, about 270 Gb of sequence data and 95 million to 130 million unique TCR beta sequences from 180 million or so T cells were reported. An early release covering roughly 600 HLA-typed donors comprised about 310 gigabases of sequencing data and tens of millions of unique TCR sequences. Of the 398 genotyped donors, approximately 83% fell in the genetic ancestry cluster associated with self-reported Caucasian donors. The study aimed to test whether signatures of past pathogen exposure could be identified by cataloging public T cell receptors. The study used immunosequencing to profile the T cell repertoires of approximately 650 subjects and linked those repertoires to cytomegalovirus serostatus. Along with the roughly 700-subject first cohort, a separate validation cohort of over 90 different subjects was used. The study combined high-throughput TCR immunosequencing, statistical association of individual TCRs with disease status, and machine learning to predict cytomegalovirus infection status. To study patterns of TCR occurrence, a later analysis re-analyzed previously published TCR beta repertoires from several hundred donors and added high-resolution HLA genotyping. Rather than drawing on any new phenotypic data, the later analysis identified candidate immune exposures from TCR beta sequences and the way those sequences occurred across donors. An earlier analysis of several hundred of the donors applied high-throughput TCR beta sequencing to assess whether each TCR beta V gene segment acted as functional or pseudogenic. Donor age, sex, ethnicity and CMV serostatus were compiled together with the repertoire data. In a later genetic analysis, genome-wide SNP genotypes for about 55% of the roughly 700 donors were used, and that subset was treated as a discovery cohort. Every repertoire in the discovery cohort had been generated on one and the same sequencing platform. Both class I and class II loci were covered by HLA typing, at four-digit resolution. Typing coverage differed by locus: A, B, C, DRB1 and DQB1 were typed in roughly 620-630 donors, DQA1 in approximately 520, DPA1 in some 570, and DPB1 in just under 480. Five DR-DQ haplotypes were handled as single units for association and clustering, since linkage in the cohort was strong. On average, about 240,000 unique TCR beta nucleotide sequences were sequenced per donor among some 430 genotyped donors of the cohort, with roughly 18% of those sequences being non-productive.

What the authors observed across the whole study: According to a later genetic analysis, donors in an Asian-associated ancestry cluster had fewer N-insertions in productive TCRs than the approximately 670-donor mean. A later analysis found that TCR association rates varied across HLA loci, with DRB1 alleles showing the most associated TCRs and HLA-C alleles the fewest. Presence/absence analyses assumed roughly uniform sequencing depth across donors, an assumption that may not hold. Most CMV-associated TCR beta chains appeared to be HLA-restricted in a later analysis, and the HLA associations seemed to be driven largely by CMV exposure. Because some donors lacked HLA typing at each locus, the association tests relied only on the typed subset. Strong co-occurrence of HLA alleles, especially DR and DQ, made assigning TCR associations to individual alleles difficult. Linkage disequilibrium might explain the correlated functional status among segregating V segments, but an unknown experimental factor could not be excluded. Immune exposure information for the cohort was limited to CMV serostatus. Across donors, most TCR sequences were observed very rarely, whereas some public TCRs were present in many individuals. A later analysis found that HLA-associated TCR beta chains were more clonally expanded and had lower generation probabilities than equally common non-associated chains. A few of the identified cytomegalovirus-associated TCR beta chains were confirmed in vitro to be specific for cytomegalovirus antigens. In both the original and validation cohorts, the classifier was reported to diagnose cytomegalovirus status with high specificity and sensitivity. A later genetic analysis associated a missense DCLRE1C variant with V-gene and J-gene trimming of TCR beta chains, and an independent cohort replicated the association. The authors suggested that the approach could potentially be extended to other disease states and immunological phenotypes. The cohort was sequenced for TCR beta chains only, and without alpha or paired-chain data the features that could be detected were limited. A cluster of highly shared sequence variants was judged likely to be a technical artifact of the sequencing pipeline. An earlier analysis of around 500 of the donors showed that most TCR beta V segments appeared in productive rearrangements either about 87% or about 30% of the time, which broadly matched IMGT annotations. Because counts were too low, seventeen rarely observed V segments, including chromosome 9 orphons, were left out of the earlier analysis of 500 to 650 of the donors. A further reported finding was that TCR beta sequences accurately predicted the HLA-A and HLA-B alleles for most subjects in the first cohort. A later analysis associated 15,000 to 20,000 TCR beta sequences with specific HLA alleles at a false discovery rate of 0.05. Several of the top co-occurrence clusters appeared to be linked to parvovirus B19, influenza, CMV and Epstein-Barr virus, according to a later analysis. In the study, about 150 TCR beta chains were listed as associated with cytomegalovirus. The 87-base-pair reads could not distinguish some IMGT-functional V segments, including TRBV6-2 and TRBV6-3, so those segments were excluded.

The cohort was made up of roughly 670 healthy bone marrow donors. Cohort members were all nominally healthy when sampled, although unrecorded immune exposures were likely present. The donor was CMV seronegative and was included in the group of over 300 seronegative cohort members. Each donor provided a peripheral blood sample, and peripheral blood mononuclear cells were used for TCR beta sequencing. Genomic DNA was extracted from the blood cell samples with the Qiagen DNeasy Blood Extraction Kit. Its CDR3 holds 15 amino acids, cysteine through phenylalanine. Of the read, only the CDR3 DNA is kept; its 45 bases are in frame from base 1. CDR1 is given as SGHTA and CDR2 as FQGNSA, both from the germline V gene. For this chain, trimming is 5 bases at the V end and 0 bases at the J end, and the number of junction bases without a gene match is 6. Library method: the immunoSEQ multiplex PCR assay. A mixture of 60 forward primers for TCR Vbeta segments and 13 reverse primers for TCR Jbeta segments was used in the multiplex PCR. The CDR3 region of rearranged TCR beta genes was amplified from genomic DNA by a multiplex PCR assay. The amplified TCR beta libraries were sequenced on the Illumina HiSeq System as 87-base-pair reads. The authors processed their data as follows. A later analysis tallied around 80 million unique TCR beta chains across the 700 or so repertoires, and around 10 million of those chains were shared by two or more donors. Raw reads were error-corrected and collapsed into unique sequences with a nearest-neighbor algorithm that merged closely related sequences to remove PCR and sequencing errors. CDR3 sequences were aligned to IMGT reference sequences to assign V, D and J gene segments. For a sequence to be retained, at least a six-nucleotide match to both a V gene segment and a J gene segment was required. A rearrangement was called productive if the CDR3 had no stop codons and remained in frame with V and J, and every other rearrangement was called non-productive. Following IMGT convention, CDR3 was defined as the stretch from the second conserved V-encoded cysteine to the conserved J-encoded phenylalanine. The earlier analysis of 587 of the donors excluded any sequence lacking an unambiguous match to a single V gene segment. In an earlier analysis of approximately 500 of the donors, a V segment was called functional when productive rearrangements were above 56.7%, and segregating when the standard deviation between donors exceeded 5%. A statistical classification framework was developed to diagnose cytomegalovirus status using the catalog of TCR beta chain sequences. In a later analysis, V and J genes were assigned by comparing TCR nucleotide sequences against IMGT/GENE-DB human TR gene sequences. A later analysis assigned CDR3 sequences and most-parsimonious VDJ recombination scenarios with the TCRdist pipeline. A later analysis defined each TCR beta chain by its CDR3 amino acid sequence plus V-gene family, and excluded reads lacking a unique V-gene family. As a way to deal with suspected cross-contamination and a sequencing artifact, a later analysis dropped 450 to 700 nucleotide sequences that were highly shared and had low generation probability. In a later analysis, a clonal expansion index for each public chain was calculated from normalized within-repertoire ranks of inferred template counts. In a later analysis, generation probabilities were computed using a VDJ recombination model fitted to out-of-frame rearrangements, and the results were checked against IGoR. A later analysis scored TCR-TCR, TCR-HLA and TCR-CMV co-occurrence with hypergeometric tests, applying a repertoire-size bias correction to TCR pairs. False discovery rates were estimated in a later analysis by permuting HLA or CMV assignments 20 times. In a later analysis, co-occurring TCRs were grouped using DBSCAN, and TCRdist sequence similarity was added for clustering within HLA-allele-positive subsets. For co-occurrence clustering, repertoires with fewer than 30,000 or more than 120,000 public chains were excluded, along with roughly 5 repertoires with anomalous nucleotide sharing. TCRdb obtained this table from immuneACCESS and retained in-frame rearrangements with V and J assigned. These tables miss some clones; where compared with another copy, unresolved V genes account for less than half of the shortfall, and the remainder is unexplained. That table is the source of V, J and clone size, and D and trimming were worked out from the DNA. The sample's clone listing holds approximately 79,000 clones. The top ten constitute 4% to 6% of the sample.

Note on this clone: Its recognized antigen is unknown.

Input material: PBMCs. This TCR was sampled from a man aged 35 to 55 in good health and CMV-seronegative. Rearrangement joined TRBV7-2 to TRBJ2-7; 8 middle bases align to TRBD2. In nucleotide form, the sequence is TGTGCCAGCAGCGGAGGACTAGCCAGCTCCTACGAGCAGTACTTC. Its amino acids are CASSGGLASSYEQYF. Beyond the CDR3, the reference TRBV7-2 and TRBJ2-7 genes provide the residues; the full variable domain reads: GAGVSQSPSNKVTEKGKDVELRCDPISGHTALYWYRQSLGQGLEFLIYFQGNSAPDKSGLPSDRFSAERTGGSVSTLTIQRTQQEDSAVYLCASSGGLASSYEQYFGPGTRLTVT.